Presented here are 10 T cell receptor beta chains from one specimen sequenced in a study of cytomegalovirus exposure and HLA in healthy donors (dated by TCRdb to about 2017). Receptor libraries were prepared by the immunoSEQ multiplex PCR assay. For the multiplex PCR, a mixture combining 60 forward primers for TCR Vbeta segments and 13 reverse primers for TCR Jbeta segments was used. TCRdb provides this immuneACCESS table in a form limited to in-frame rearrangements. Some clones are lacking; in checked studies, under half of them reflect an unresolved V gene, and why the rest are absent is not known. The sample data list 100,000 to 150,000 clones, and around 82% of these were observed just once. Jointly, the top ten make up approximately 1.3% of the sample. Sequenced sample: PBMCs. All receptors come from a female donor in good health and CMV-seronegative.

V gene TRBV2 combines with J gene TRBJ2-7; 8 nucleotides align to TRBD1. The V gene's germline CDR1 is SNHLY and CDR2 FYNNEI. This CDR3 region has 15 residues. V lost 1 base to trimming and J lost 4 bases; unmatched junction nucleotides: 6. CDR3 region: CASSEVADRVYEQYF. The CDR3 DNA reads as TGTGCCAGCAGTGAAGTCGCGGACAGGGTGTACGAGCAGTACTTC.

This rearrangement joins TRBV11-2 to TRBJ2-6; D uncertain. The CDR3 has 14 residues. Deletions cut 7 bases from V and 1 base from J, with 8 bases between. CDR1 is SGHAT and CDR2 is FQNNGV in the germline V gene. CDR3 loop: CASNSISGANVLTF. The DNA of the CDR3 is TGTGCCAGCAACTCAATATCTGGGGCCAACGTCCTGACTTTC.

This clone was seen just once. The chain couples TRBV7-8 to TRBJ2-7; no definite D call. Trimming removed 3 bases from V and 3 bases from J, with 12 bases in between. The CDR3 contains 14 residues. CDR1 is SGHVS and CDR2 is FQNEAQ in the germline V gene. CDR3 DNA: TGTGCCAGCAGCTTTGACTTGACGAGCTACGAGCAGTACTTC. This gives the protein CASSFDLTSYEQYF. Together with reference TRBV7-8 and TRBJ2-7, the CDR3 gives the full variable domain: GAGVSQSPRYKVAKRGQDVALRCDPISGHVSLFWYQQALGQGPEFLTYFQNEAQLDKSGLPSDRFFAERPEGSVSTLKIQRTQQEDSAVYLCASSFDLTSYEQYFGPGTRLTVT.

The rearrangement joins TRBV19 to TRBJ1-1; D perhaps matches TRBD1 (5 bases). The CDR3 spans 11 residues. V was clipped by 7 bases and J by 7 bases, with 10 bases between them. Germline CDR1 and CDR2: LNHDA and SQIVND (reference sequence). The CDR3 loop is CASTLDIEAFF. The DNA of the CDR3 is TGTGCCAGTACCCTGGACATTGAAGCTTTCTTT.

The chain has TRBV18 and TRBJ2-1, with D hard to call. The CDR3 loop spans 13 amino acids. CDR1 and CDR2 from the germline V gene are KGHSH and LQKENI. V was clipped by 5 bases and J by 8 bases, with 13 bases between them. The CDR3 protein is CASSAAIFHEQFF. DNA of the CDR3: TGTGCCAGCTCAGCGGCCATTTTCCATGAGCAGTTCTTC.

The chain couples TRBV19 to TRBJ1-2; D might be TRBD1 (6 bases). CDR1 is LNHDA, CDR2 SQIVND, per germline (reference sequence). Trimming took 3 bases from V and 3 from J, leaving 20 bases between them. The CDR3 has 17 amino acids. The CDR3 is CASSIVPWTVKDYGYTF. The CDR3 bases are TGTGCCAGTAGTATCGTCCCCTGGACAGTAAAGGACTATGGCTACACCTTC.

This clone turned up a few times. CDR3 sequence reads: CASMNRGLQGYTF. The DNA for the CDR3 is TGTGCCAGCATGAACAGGGGGCTTCAGGGCTACACCTTC. The rearrangement uses TRBV2 and TRBJ1-2, with 9 positions matching TRBD1. The CDR3 runs 13 residues. Trimming at V came to 7 bases and at J to 8 bases, leaving 8 bases not matched to a gene. CDR1 SNHLY and CDR2 FYNNEI come from the germline V gene.

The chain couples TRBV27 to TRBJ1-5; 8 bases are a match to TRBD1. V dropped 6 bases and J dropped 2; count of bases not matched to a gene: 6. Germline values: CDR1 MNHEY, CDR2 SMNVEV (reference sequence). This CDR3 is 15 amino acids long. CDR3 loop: CASSRTGRRNQPQHF. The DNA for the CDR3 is TGTGCCAGCAGCCGGACAGGGCGGCGCAATCAGCCCCAGCATTTT.

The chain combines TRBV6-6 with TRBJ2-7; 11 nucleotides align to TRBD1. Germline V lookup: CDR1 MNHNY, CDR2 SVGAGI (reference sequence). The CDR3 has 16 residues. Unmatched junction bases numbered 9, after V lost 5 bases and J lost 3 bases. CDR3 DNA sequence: TGTGCCAGCAGTGGGGCCGGGACAGGGGGGAACTACGAGCAGTACTTC. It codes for CASSGAGTGGNYEQYF.

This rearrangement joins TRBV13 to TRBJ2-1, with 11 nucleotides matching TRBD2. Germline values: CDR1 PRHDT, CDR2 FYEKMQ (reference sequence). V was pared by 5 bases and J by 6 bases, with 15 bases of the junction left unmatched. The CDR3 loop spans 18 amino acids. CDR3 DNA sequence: TGTGCCAGCAGCCTGCCCCTGTTAGCGGGAGGGCGAGGCAATGAGCAGTTCTTC. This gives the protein CASSLPLLAGGRGNEQFF.